The 17 T cell receptor beta chains reported below all come from one sample, sequenced in a study of blood T cell repertoires in COVID-19. Measured with immunoSEQ multiplex PCR; TCRdb has only the in-frame clones, and not every one. This sample has tens of thousands of clones, with roughly three quarters found just once. What was sequenced was peripheral blood. All receptors come from a woman aged 45-59 years with acute or convalescent COVID-19.

V and J are TRBV5-1 and TRBJ2-7; 10 bases are shared with TRBD1. V lost 3 bases, J lost 4 bases, and 10 bases stayed unmatched. The CDR3 runs 16 residues. The germline V gene has CDR1 SGHRS and CDR2 YFSETQ. CDR3 sequence: CASSSSRDRGLYEQYF. CDR3 DNA: TGCGCCAGCAGCTCAAGCCGGGACAGGGGTCTGTACGAGCAGTACTTC.

The chain joins TRBV28 to TRBJ2-1, with TRBD2 matching 13 bases. The CDR3 is made up of 15 amino acids. From germline, CDR1 is MDHEN and CDR2 SYDVKM. V gave up 6 bases and J gave up 10 bases; unmatched junction bases: 9. The CDR3: CASRVPGLAGTEQFF. CDR3 coding DNA: TGTGCCAGCAGGGTTCCGGGACTAGCGGGAACAGAGCAGTTCTTC.

The chain recombines TRBV28 with TRBJ2-3; 13 bases agree with TRBD2. J gave up 2 bases and V 2 bases, and 4 bases lay outside the gene matches. This CDR3 has 17 residues. CDR1 is MDHEN, CDR2 SYDVKM, per germline. CDR3 sequence: CASSLGLAGELTDTQYF. The CDR3 DNA follows: TGTGCCAGCAGTTTAGGACTAGCGGGGGAGCTCACAGATACGCAGTATTTT. The whole variable domain, remainder taken from reference TRBV28 and TRBJ2-3, is DVKVTQSSRYLVKRTGEKVFLECVQDMDHENMFWYRQDPGLGLRLIYFSYDVKMKEKGDIPEGYSVSREKKERFSLILESASTNQTSMYLCASSLGLAGELTDTQYFGPGTRLTVL.

This clone was counted only a few times. The genes are TRBV28 and TRBJ1-4; tentatively, D is TRBD1 (6 bases). Germline loops: CDR1 MDHEN, CDR2 SYDVKM. Between the trimmed V and J ends, which lost 4 bases and 4 bases, there was a span of 10 bases. This CDR3 contains 14 residues. The CDR3 spells CASSYVDSNEKLFF. The CDR3 DNA follows: TGTGCCAGCAGTTACGTGGACAGTAATGAAAAACTGTTTTTT.

This sequence joins TRBV7-2 and TRBJ2-5, with a possible D match to TRBD2 (5 bases). Between the trimmed V and J ends, which lost 2 bases and 4 bases, there was a span of 11 bases. Germline-derived CDR1 and CDR2 are SGHTA and FQGNSA. CDR3 size: 14 residues. The CDR3 DNA follows: TGTGCCAGCAGCTTATGGCTGGCGGGAGAGACCCAGTACTTC. Translated: CASSLWLAGETQYF.

This chain connects TRBV10-3 to TRBJ2-7; 14 bases are shared with TRBD2. V dropped 8 bases and J dropped 3; count of bases not matched to a gene: 0. This CDR3 has 13 residues. Germline V gene sequence: CDR1 ENHRY, CDR2 SYGVKD. CDR3 DNA sequence: TGTGCCATCGGGACTAGCGGGAGCTACGAGCAGTACTTC. This gives the protein CAIGTSGSYEQYF.

The V gene is TRBV7-2, the J gene TRBJ2-5; D is unresolved. Germline loops: CDR1 SGHTA, CDR2 FQGNSA. V lost 1 base and J lost 2, with 8 bases in between. CDR3 length: 14 residues. The CDR3 bases are TGTGCCAGCAGCTTAGATTCCTTTCAAGAGACCCAGTACTTC. Residues: CASSLDSFQETQYF.

This rearrangement joins TRBV28 to TRBJ1-2; 8 bases fit TRBD1. V was pared by 4 bases and J by 5 bases, with 9 bases of the junction left unmatched. The CDR3 length is 15 residues. CDR1 is MDHEN and CDR2 is SYDVKM in the germline V gene. The CDR3 here is CASSWGTGGGYGYTF. For the CDR3, the DNA is TGTGCCAGCAGTTGGGGAACAGGGGGTGGGTATGGCTACACCTTC.

V and J are TRBV18 and TRBJ2-2; a weak D match, TRBD1 (5 bases). Germline values: CDR1 KGHSH, CDR2 LQKENI. The CDR3 has 15 residues. The V end lost 2 bases, the J end lost 6 bases, and 13 bases lay between the germline ends. DNA for the CDR3: TGTGCCAGCTCACCAAGGGGTCAGTCGGCCGGGGAGCTGTTTTTT. Its protein is CASSPRGQSAGELFF.

The rearrangement uses TRBV7-3 and TRBJ2-2; 7 bases align to TRBD2. Germline V gene data show CDR1 as SGHTA and CDR2 as FQGTGA. V dropped 4 bases and J dropped 1; count of bases not matched to a gene: 6. This CDR3 is built from 16 residues. This CDR3 reads CASSSALAENTGELFF. CDR3 DNA: TGTGCCAGCAGCTCGGCGCTAGCGGAGAACACCGGGGAGCTGTTTTTT.

This clone was seen a few times. The chain has TRBV18 and TRBJ2-2; 7 positions match TRBD1. The CDR3 is 15 amino acids. The germline V gene encodes CDR1 KGHSH and CDR2 LQKENI. V was clipped by 3 bases and J by 4 bases; unmatched bases: 5. This CDR3 is CASSPLQGITGELFF. In nucleotides, the CDR3 is TGTGCCAGCTCACCCTTACAGGGGATCACCGGGGAGCTGTTTTTT.

V is TRBV6-4 and J is TRBJ1-4, with a possible D match to TRBD1 (6 bases). V dropped 2 bases and J dropped 0 bases, with 22 bases sitting between them. Germline V gene sequence: CDR1 MRHNA, CDR2 SNTAGT. The CDR3 length is 20 residues. The CDR3 DNA is TGTGCCAGCAGTGACCTCGTTACAGGGATTGGTATCCCAACTAATGAAAAACTGTTTTTT. Protein sequence: CASSDLVTGIGIPTNEKLFF.

J is TRBJ2-1 and V is TRBV3-1 (or the pseudogene TRBV3-2); 10 positions agree with TRBD2. CDR3 size: 15 residues. CDR1 is LGHDT, CDR2 YNNKEL, per germline (reference sequence). The V gene end was trimmed by 1 base and the J gene end by 5 bases; junction bases not matched to a gene: 2. The CDR3 sequence is CASSQGTSGNNEQFF. In DNA, the CDR3 is TGTGCCAGCAGCCAAGGGACTAGCGGCAACAATGAGCAGTTCTTC.

This clone was observed a handful of times. This chain joins TRBV19 and TRBJ2-3; tentatively, D is TRBD1 (6 bases). The CDR3 length is 22 residues. Germline assignment: CDR1 LNHDA and CDR2 SQIVND (reference sequence). Between the trimmed V and J ends, which lost 0 bases and 1 base, there was a span of 29 bases. The CDR3 loop reads CASSIDSVWLTPRGGGTDTQYF. Written as DNA, the CDR3 is TGTGCCAGTAGTATAGACTCCGTTTGGCTGACGCCCAGGGGTGGTGGCACAGATACGCAGTATTTT. The full variable domain, rest sourced from reference TRBV19 and TRBJ2-3, is DGGITQSPKYLFRKEGQNVTLSCEQNLNHDAMYWYRQDPGQGLRLIYYSQIVNDFQKGDIAEGYSVSREKKESFPLTVTSAQKNPTAFYLCASSIDSVWLTPRGGGTDTQYFGPGTRLTVL.

This rearrangement joins TRBV25-1 to TRBJ2-1, with 11 bases that match TRBD2. Germline assignment: CDR1 MGHDK and CDR2 SYGVNS. J was trimmed by 5 bases and V by 4 bases; bases with no gene match: 4. The CDR3 loop spans 15 amino acids. In DNA form, the CDR3 reads TGTGCCAGCAGTGTTAGCGGGGGGGCCGACAATGAGCAGTTCTTC. Residues: CASSVSGGADNEQFF.

The rearrangement joins TRBV18 to TRBJ2-1; no firm D call. V lost 3 bases and J lost 2, with 11 bases in between. Per the germline V gene, CDR1 is KGHSH and CDR2 is LQKENI. The CDR3 runs 15 residues. For the CDR3, the DNA is TGTGCCAGCTCACCTCTAGTGGCGGCCTACAATGAGCAGTTCTTC. Amino acids: CASSPLVAAYNEQFF.

This clone was picked up one time. The chain is built from TRBV18 and TRBJ1-1; D call uncertain. The V end was cut by 6 bases, the J end by 1 base, with 6 bases between. The CDR3 length is 12 residues. Germline CDR1 KGHSH, CDR2 LQKENI. The DNA for the CDR3 is TGTGCCAGCTCGACGGGGAACACTGAAGCTTTCTTT. Translating gives CASSTGNTEAFF.